These 20 T cell receptor beta chains share one sample of origin, sequenced in a study of cytotoxic CD8 clonotypes in ibrutinib-treated CLL (dated by TCRdb to the early 2020s). Libraries were built with the immunoSEQ multiplex PCR assay. Drawn from immuneACCESS, this table holds only the in-frame rearrangements with V and J called that TCRdb kept. Clones are partly lost; checked studies trace under half to an unresolved V gene and leave the rest unexplained. Counted in this sample were about 45,000 clones; 60% to 70% of them appeared once. 20% to 25% of the sample is held by the ten biggest clonotypes. Interpreted using the paper, the time point label stands for: roughly 23 months on ibrutinib. Sequencing used PBMCs, obtained after 24 months of ibrutinib treatment. The source is a human donor with chronic lymphocytic leukemia.

This clone was observed a handful of times. V is TRBV4-2 and J is TRBJ2-7; 12 bases agree with TRBD2. The CDR3 runs 18 residues. After removal of 0 bases from V and 3 bases from J, the junction contained 9 bases not matched to a gene. Per germline, CDR1 LGHNA and CDR2 YNFKEQ. This chain's CDR3 is CASSQDRLAGAPGYEQYF. The CDR3 DNA sequence: TGTGCCAGCAGCCAAGATCGACTAGCGGGAGCTCCGGGCTACGAGCAGTACTTC.

This clone was counted many times. The J gene is TRBJ1-2, the V gene TRBV29-1; 8 bases agree with TRBD1. Germline V gives CDR1 SQVTM, CDR2 ANQGSEA. After removal of 8 bases from V and 7 bases from J, the junction contained 9 bases not matched to a gene. The CDR3 loop spans 12 amino acids. This chain's CDR3 is CSMDRAITGYTF. CDR3 bases: TGCAGCATGGACAGGGCGATAACTGGCTACACCTTC. Using reference TRBV29-1 and TRBJ1-2 for the parts outside the CDR3, the full variable domain is SAVISQKPSRDICQRGTSLTIQCQVDSQVTMMFWYRQQPGQSLTLIATANQGSEATYESGFVIDKFPISRPNLTFSTLTVSNMSPEDSSIYLCSMDRAITGYTFGSGTRLTVV.

The chain links TRBV6-6 to TRBJ2-5; D is ambiguous. Per germline, CDR1 MNHNY and CDR2 SVGAGI (reference sequence). Trimming cost V 5 bases and J 5 bases, with 6 bases left between them. This CDR3 has 11 residues. In DNA form, the CDR3 reads TGTGCCAGCAGTGTCGGGGAGACCCAGTACTTC. It specifies CASSVGETQYF.

The CDR3 protein is CASSQETSGSVNEQFF. CDR3 DNA: TGTGCCAGCAGCCAAGAAACTAGCGGGAGTGTCAATGAGCAGTTCTTC. The chain has TRBV4-2 and TRBJ2-1; 11 nucleotides match TRBD2. Unmatched junction bases numbered 4, after V lost 0 bases and J lost 6 bases. Germline CDR1 reads LGHNA; CDR2 reads YNFKEQ. The CDR3 runs 16 residues.

Worth noting for this clone: A much larger clone lies one base from this, so it may be a read error. V is TRBV2 and J is TRBJ2-7; D gene uncertain. The CDR3 has 11 residues. Per the germline V gene, CDR1 is SNHLY and CDR2 is FYNNEI. V was cut by 6 bases and J by 2 bases, with 5 bases left in between. The CDR3 DNA reads as TGTGCCAGCAGCCCAGCCTACGAGCAGTACTTC. Its translation is CASSPAYEQYF.

The chain uses TRBV2 and TRBJ2-7; a weak D match, TRBD2 (5 bases). The V gene lost 0 bases and the J gene lost 2 bases, with 11 bases spanning the gap. The CDR3 is 15 residues long. Per the germline V gene, CDR1 is SNHLY and CDR2 is FYNNEI. The CDR3 nucleotides are TGTGCCAGCAGTGAAGCACCCTACGGGGCCTACGAGCAGTACTTC. Amino acids: CASSEAPYGAYEQYF.

V and J are TRBV2 and TRBJ1-1; 7 bases line up with TRBD1. Germline trimming cut 4 bases from V and 5 bases from J; bases unmatched to any gene: 7. Germline V gives CDR1 SNHLY, CDR2 FYNNEI. The CDR3 length is 14 residues. CDR3 DNA: TGTGCCAGCAGTGTTCACAGGGGAAGTACTGAAGCTTTCTTT. This translates into CASSVHRGSTEAFF. The whole variable domain, remainder taken from reference TRBV2 and TRBJ1-1, is EPEVTQTPSHQVTQMGQEVILRCVPISNHLYFYWYRQILGQKVEFLVSFYNNEISEKSEIFDDQFSVERPDGSNFTLKIRSTKLEDSAMYFCASSVHRGSTEAFFGQGTRLTVV.

The rearrangement links TRBV6-5 to TRBJ2-2; D is unresolved. V dropped 4 bases and J dropped 6 bases, with 6 bases sitting between them. There are 12 residues in the CDR3. Germline CDR1 MNHEY, CDR2 SVGAGI. The CDR3 DNA follows: TGTGCCAGCAGTTTCCGGTCCGGGGAGCTGTTTTTT. Its translation is CASSFRSGELFF.

The CDR3 sequence: CASSFGTVVSSYNEQFF. DNA for the CDR3: TGTGCCAGCAGCTTTGGGACAGTCGTTAGCTCCTACAATGAGCAGTTCTTC. The genes are TRBV5-6 and TRBJ2-1; TRBD1 matches at 7 bases. In germline, CDR1 is SGHDT, CDR2 YYEEEE. The CDR3 spans 17 residues. Losses at the gene ends were 2 bases for V and 0 bases for J; bases not matched to a gene: 8.

The chain employs TRBV9 and TRBJ2-2; the D gene is possibly TRBD1 (6 bases). Per the germline V gene, CDR1 is SGDLS and CDR2 is YYNGEE. V was pared by 2 bases and J by 4 bases, with 12 bases between. The CDR3 loop spans 15 amino acids. CDR3 amino acids: CASSVGQSITGELFF. In DNA, the CDR3 is TGTGCCAGCAGCGTTGGACAGAGCATCACCGGGGAGCTGTTTTTT.

J is TRBJ2-1 and V is TRBV27; D might be TRBD2 (6 bases). The V gene lost 6 bases and the J gene lost 2 bases, with 14 bases spanning the gap. CDR3 length: 15 residues. In germline, CDR1 is MNHEY, CDR2 SMNVEV (reference sequence). The CDR3 sequence is CASRPGERAYNEQFF. CDR3 coding DNA: TGTGCCAGCAGACCGGGAGAACGGGCCTACAATGAGCAGTTCTTC.

The V gene is TRBV6-5, the J gene TRBJ2-5; possible D gene TRBD2, 6 bases. Trimming cost V 0 bases and J 5 bases, with 16 bases left between them. CDR1 is MNHEY, CDR2 SVGAGI, per germline. The CDR3 covers 16 residues. The CDR3 here is CASSYSRLPGVETQYF. DNA for the CDR3: TGTGCCAGCAGTTACTCCAGACTCCCGGGGGTGGAGACCCAGTACTTC.

This chain uses TRBV4-1 with TRBJ2-7, with D perhaps matching TRBD1 or TRBD2 (5 bases each). V gave up 4 bases and J gave up 2 bases, with 18 bases separating them. The CDR3 runs to 16 residues. The germline V gene encodes CDR1 MGHRA and CDR2 YSYEKL. This CDR3 is CASSPPPGRVPYEQYF. The DNA of the CDR3 is TGCGCCAGCAGCCCCCCCCCGGGACGAGTTCCCTACGAGCAGTACTTC.

The rearrangement links TRBV7-2 to TRBJ1-2; D is possibly TRBD1 (6 bases). CDR1 is SGHTA and CDR2 is FQGNSA in the germline V gene. The CDR3 is 15 residues long. Trimming removed 5 bases from V and 8 bases from J, with 21 bases in between. The CDR3 reads CASSLTGLVHEGYTF. The DNA of the CDR3 is TGTGCCAGCAGCCTCACAGGGTTAGTCCATGAGGGCTACACCTTC.

The chain has TRBV12-5 and TRBJ1-2; 7 bases align to TRBD1. After removal of 6 bases from V and 6 bases from J, the junction contained 13 bases not matched to a gene. This CDR3 has 15 amino acids. From germline, CDR1 is LGHNT and CDR2 FRNRAP. CDR3: CASGHALGTVDGYTF. The CDR3 coding sequence is TGTGCTAGTGGCCACGCTCTCGGGACAGTCGATGGCTACACCTTC.

This chain connects TRBV15 to TRBJ2-7; possibly TRBD2 for D (7 bases). V lost 5 bases, J lost 1 base, and 15 bases lay in between. The CDR3 runs to 15 residues. Germline values: CDR1 LNHNV, CDR2 YYDKDF (reference sequence). The CDR3 DNA reads as TGTGCCACCAGCCCGGGGGCTAGCGGTTCCTACGAGCAGTACTTC. Its protein product is CATSPGASGSYEQYF.

The V and J genes are TRBV30 and TRBJ1-5; 9 bases align to TRBD1. CDR3 length: 20 residues. The V gene's germline CDR1 is GTSNPN and CDR2 SVGIG (reference sequence). Trimming took 2 bases from V and 6 from J; bases not matched to a gene: 23. CDR3 sequence reads: CAWSPRKQGALRGWGQPQHF. CDR3 nucleotides: TGTGCCTGGAGTCCTCGAAAACAGGGGGCGCTCCGAGGGTGGGGTCAGCCCCAGCATTTT.

CDR3 bases: TGTGCCAGCAGCGACAGGGGGGGACTAGCGGGCTCCTACGAGCAGTACTTC. Protein: CASSDRGGLAGSYEQYF. V and J are TRBV27 and TRBJ2-7; TRBD2 aligns across 12 bases. CDR1 MNHEY and CDR2 SMNVEV come from the germline V gene (reference sequence). Trimming removed 6 bases from V and 0 bases from J; junction bases left unmatched: 9. This CDR3 is 17 amino acids long.

The genes are TRBV9 and TRBJ2-3; perhaps TRBD1 as D (5 bases). The CDR3 has 16 residues. V dropped 0 bases and J dropped 0 bases, with 11 bases sitting between them. The germline V gene has CDR1 SGDLS and CDR2 YYNGEE. The CDR3 region is CASSVVDSPSTDTQYF. The CDR3 nucleotides are TGTGCCAGCAGCGTAGTCGACAGCCCTAGCACAGATACGCAGTATTTT.

Ten or more counts support this clone. The chain employs TRBV2 and TRBJ2-1; D ambiguous. There are 13 residues in the CDR3. Deletions cut 1 base from V and 8 bases from J, with 9 bases between. Per the germline V gene, CDR1 is SNHLY and CDR2 is FYNNEI. CDR3 sequence (DNA): TGTGCCAGCAGTGAAGTCCGAGGCGATGAGCAGTTCTTC. It codes for CASSEVRGDEQFF.